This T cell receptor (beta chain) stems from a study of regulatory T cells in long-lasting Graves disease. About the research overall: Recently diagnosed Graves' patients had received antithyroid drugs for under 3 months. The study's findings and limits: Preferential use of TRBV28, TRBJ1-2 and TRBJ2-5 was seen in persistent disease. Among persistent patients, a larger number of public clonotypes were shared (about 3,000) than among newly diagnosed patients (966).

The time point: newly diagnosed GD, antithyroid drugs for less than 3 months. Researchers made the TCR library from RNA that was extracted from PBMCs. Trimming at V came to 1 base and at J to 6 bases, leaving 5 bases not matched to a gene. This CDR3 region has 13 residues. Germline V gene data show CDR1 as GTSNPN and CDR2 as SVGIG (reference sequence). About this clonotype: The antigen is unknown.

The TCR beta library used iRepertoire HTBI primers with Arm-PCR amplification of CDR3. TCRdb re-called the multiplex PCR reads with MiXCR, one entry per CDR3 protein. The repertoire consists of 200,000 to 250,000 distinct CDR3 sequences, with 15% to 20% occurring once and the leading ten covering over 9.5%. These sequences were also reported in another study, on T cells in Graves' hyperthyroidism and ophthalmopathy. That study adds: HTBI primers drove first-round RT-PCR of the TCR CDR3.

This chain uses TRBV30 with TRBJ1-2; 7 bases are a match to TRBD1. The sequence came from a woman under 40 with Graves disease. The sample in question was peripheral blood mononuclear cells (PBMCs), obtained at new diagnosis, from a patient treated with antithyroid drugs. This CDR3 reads CAWSEQGYNGYTF. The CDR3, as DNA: TGTGCCTGGAGTGAACAGGGGTACAATGGCTACACCTTC.